What follows is one T cell receptor beta chain and its context. Sequencing used immunoSEQ multiplex PCR; TCRdb keeps in-frame clones, though not all of them. Of about 300,000 clones in the sample, 70% to 80% are singletons; the top ten hold around 6%. These data belong to a study of cytotoxic CD8 clonotypes in ibrutinib-treated CLL. From germline, CDR1 is SGHRS and CDR2 YFSETQ. The ends lost 2 bases at V and 6 bases at J; junction bases unmatched: 9. The CDR3 has 15 amino acids. This receptor was obtained from a human donor with chronic lymphocytic leukemia. The chain combines TRBV5-1 with TRBJ2-5, with 8 bases lining up with TRBD1. The input for sequencing was PBMCs, taken at disease progression, from a patient treated with ibrutinib. This chain's CDR3 is CASSLTGTGPKTQYF. The CDR3 nucleotides read TGCGCCAGCAGCTTAACCGGGACAGGACCAAAGACCCAGTACTTC.